The 9 T cell receptor beta chains listed next were all sequenced from one sample in a study of beta chain features in type 1 diabetes. The whole isolated RNA underwent reverse transcription, so sequencing captured expressed TCRB transcripts. Profiling relied on immunoSEQ multiplex PCR, and the TCRdb table lists in-frame clones only, not all of them. Among 70,000 to 95,000 clones listed, about 32% were seen once. The specimen sequenced was stem cell memory CD4+ T cells from blood. Every receptor here comes from a woman aged 18-29 years in good health.

The J gene is TRBJ1-2, the V gene TRBV14, with D tentatively TRBD1 (6 bases). Germline V gene data show CDR1 as SGHDN and CDR2 as FVKESK. The CDR3 covers 15 residues. The V end lost 2 bases, the J end lost 4 bases, and 14 bases lay between the germline ends. The CDR3: CASSQSRGILYGYTF. CDR3 sequence (DNA): TGTGCCAGCAGCCAATCCAGGGGCATTCTCTATGGCTACACCTTC.

This clone was observed a handful of times. The chain links TRBV6-1 to TRBJ2-1, with 12 bases identical to TRBD2. The CDR3 is made up of 13 amino acids. V dropped 7 bases and J dropped 9; count of bases not matched to a gene: 4. Per the germline V gene, CDR1 is MNHNS and CDR2 is SASEGT. The chain's CDR3 is CASTLAGGFEQFF. The DNA for the CDR3 is TGTGCCAGCACACTAGCGGGAGGTTTTGAGCAGTTCTTC.

This clone appeared a few times. The CDR3 here is CASSYSPDTSYEQYF. The CDR3 DNA is TGTGCCAGCAGTTACTCTCCGGACACCTCCTACGAGCAGTACTTC. This chain uses TRBV6-6 with TRBJ2-7, with D perhaps TRBD1 (5 bases). CDR1 is MNHNY and CDR2 is SVGAGI in the germline V gene (reference sequence). The CDR3 contains 15 residues. Trimming took off 0 bases at V and 0 bases at J, with 9 bases between the two ends.

This clone was seen only a few times. The rearrangement joins TRBV19 to TRBJ1-5, with a tentative D call TRBD1 (6 bases). Germline V gives CDR1 LNHDA, CDR2 SQIVND (reference sequence). V lost 4 bases to trimming and J lost 6 bases, with 16 bases between them. The CDR3 is 15 amino acids. CDR3 residues: CASSTSNRDTQPQHF. In DNA, the CDR3 is TGTGCCAGTAGTACCTCTAACCGGGACACTCAGCCCCAGCATTTT.

This clone has only one observation. The V and J genes are TRBV19 and TRBJ1-5; TRBD1 matches 10 bases. Germline V gene lookup returns CDR1 LNHDA and CDR2 SQIVND (reference sequence). This CDR3 is built from 14 residues. The V and J ends lost 9 bases and 2 bases, in that order; junction bases with no gene match: 4. The CDR3 spells CASSGTGGNQPQHF. The CDR3 DNA reads TGTGCCAGCTCCGGGACAGGGGGCAATCAGCCCCAGCATTTT.

The V and J genes are TRBV4-3 and TRBJ2-7; possibly TRBD2 for D (5 bases). CDR3 length equals 16 residues. Germline V gene sequence: CDR1 LGHNA, CDR2 YSLEER. Between the trimmed V and J ends, which lost 2 bases and 4 bases, there was a span of 18 bases. As DNA, the CDR3 is TGCGCCAGCAGCCAACCCCTGAGGGCACGGCGTTACGAGCAGTACTTC. This sequence encodes CASSQPLRARRYEQYF.

The chain uses TRBV30 and TRBJ2-7; 9 bases are shared with TRBD2. This CDR3 contains 11 residues. J lost 9 bases, V lost 3 bases, and 3 bases had no gene match. Per the germline V gene, CDR1 is GTSNPN and CDR2 is SVGIG (reference sequence). The CDR3 DNA follows: TGTGCCTGGAGCTCGCGGGAGGGGCAGTACTTC. Translating it yields CAWSSREGQYF.

The chain uses TRBV30 and TRBJ2-1; D is possibly TRBD2 (6 bases). The germline V gene encodes CDR1 GTSNPN and CDR2 SVGIG (reference sequence). Trimming left V 0 bases short and J 3 bases short, with 12 bases between. The CDR3 runs 15 residues. The CDR3 is CAWSVLAGSYNEQFF. The CDR3 DNA follows: TGTGCCTGGAGTGTACTTGCGGGGAGCTACAATGAGCAGTTCTTC.

The rearrangement uses TRBV6-5 and TRBJ2-3; 14 nucleotides line up with TRBD2. This CDR3 has 15 amino acids. From germline, CDR1 is MNHEY and CDR2 SVGAGI. The V gene end was trimmed by 6 bases and the J gene end by 7 bases; junction bases not matched to a gene: 6. The CDR3 protein is CASRTTSGRGNTQYF. The DNA for the CDR3 is TGTGCCAGCAGGACGACTAGCGGGAGGGGGAATACGCAGTATTTT.